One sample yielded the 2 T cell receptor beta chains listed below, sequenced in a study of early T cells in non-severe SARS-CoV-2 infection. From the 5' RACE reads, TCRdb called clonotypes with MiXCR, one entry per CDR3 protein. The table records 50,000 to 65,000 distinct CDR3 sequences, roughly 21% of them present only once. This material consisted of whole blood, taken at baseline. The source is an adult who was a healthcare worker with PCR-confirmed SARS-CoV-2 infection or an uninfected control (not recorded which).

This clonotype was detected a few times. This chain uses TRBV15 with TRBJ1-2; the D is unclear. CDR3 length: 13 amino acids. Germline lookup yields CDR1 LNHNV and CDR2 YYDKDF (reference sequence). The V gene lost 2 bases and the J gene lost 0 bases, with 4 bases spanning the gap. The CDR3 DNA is TGTGCCACCAGCAGACAGACTAACTATGGCTACACCTTC. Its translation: CATSRQTNYGYTF.

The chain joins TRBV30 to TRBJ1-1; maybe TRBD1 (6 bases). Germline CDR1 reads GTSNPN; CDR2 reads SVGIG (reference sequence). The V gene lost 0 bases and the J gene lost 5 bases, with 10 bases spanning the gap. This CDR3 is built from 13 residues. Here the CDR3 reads CAWSVQRGTEAFF. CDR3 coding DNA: TGTGCCTGGAGTGTACAGAGGGGGACTGAAGCTTTCTTT.